The 20 T cell receptor beta chains in this list originate from one sample, sequenced in a study of human CD8 memory T cell subsets. Early memory CD8+ T cells that were CCR7+ PD-1+ TIGIT+ with exhausted-like traits constituted the TPEX cells. Scientists made TCR beta libraries using UMI-labeled 5' RACE. Reanalyzing the 5' RACE reads, TCRdb keeps one entry per CDR3 protein, without DNA. Here the sample table reports around 10,000 distinct CDR3 sequences. The sample comprised CD8+ T cells from PBMCs. The receptors come from a human donor in good health.

J is TRBJ2-2 and V is TRBV19; no DNA is available, so the TRBD1 call from TCRdb remains unchecked. Germline assignment: CDR1 LNHDA and CDR2 SQIVND (reference sequence). This CDR3 region has 16 residues. This chain's CDR3 is CASSSLPGQGAGELFF.

The chain couples TRBV29-1 to TRBJ2-7; TCRdb picks TRBD1, but there is no DNA to check that call. CDR1 and CDR2 (germline): SQVTM, ANQGSEA. CDR3 length: 12 amino acids. The chain's CDR3 is CSVDGDSPEQYF.

This chain connects TRBV29-1 to TRBJ2-7; the TCRdb D gene call, TRBD1, has no DNA to confirm it. Germline V gene data show CDR1 as SQVTM and CDR2 as ANQGSEA. This CDR3 comprises 13 residues. The CDR3: CSVEGGTAHEQYF.

J is TRBJ2-7 and V is TRBV19; the TCRdb call, TRBD2, lacks DNA for checking. Germline V gives CDR1 LNHDA, CDR2 SQIVND (reference sequence). The CDR3 length is 13 residues. The chain's CDR3 is CASSMGLSSEQYF.

The gene calls are TRBV7-2 and TRBJ1-6; the D call of TRBD1 rests on TCRdb alone, since no DNA is present to check it. This CDR3 is 16 amino acids long. Germline V lookup: CDR1 SGHTA, CDR2 FQGNSA. CDR3 sequence: CASSPSDRDYNSPLHF. The variable domain in full, with the rest retrieved from reference TRBV7-2 and TRBJ1-6, is GAGVSQSPSNKVTEKGKDVELRCDPISGHTALYWYRQSLGQGLEFLIYFQGNSAPDKSGLPSDRFSAERTGGSVSTLTIQRTQQEDSAVYLCASSPSDRDYNSPLHFGNGTRLTVT.

Its frequency marks this clonotype as medium-sized. The chain couples TRBV5-1 to TRBJ2-1; TCRdb gives TRBD1 as the D gene, but with no DNA this cannot be confirmed. The CDR3 runs to 15 residues. The germline gives CDR1 SGHRS, CDR2 YFSETQ. The CDR3 here is CASPRLPGLGNEQFF.

The CDR3 region is CASSAAPSYEQYF. V is TRBV27 and J is TRBJ2-7; checking the TCRdb D call of TRBD1 is not possible without DNA. From germline, CDR1 is MNHEY and CDR2 SMNVEV (reference sequence). The CDR3 runs 13 residues.

The V gene is TRBV7-8, the J gene TRBJ2-1; lacking DNA, the TRBD1 call made by TCRdb goes unchecked. The CDR3 covers 13 residues. CDR1 is SGHVS and CDR2 is FQNEAQ in the germline V gene. CDR3 protein: CASSTGRSNEQFF.

By frequency, this clonotype is medium-sized. The genes are TRBV6-6 and TRBJ1-1. In germline, CDR1 is MNHNY, CDR2 SVGAGI (reference sequence). CDR3 length: 11 residues. CDR3 in amino acids: CASSNGDEAFF.

Judged by frequency, this clonotype is medium-sized. V gene TRBV29-1 combines with J gene TRBJ2-5; TCRdb gives TRBD1 as the D gene, but with no DNA this cannot be confirmed. The CDR3 runs 15 residues. Germline CDR1 SQVTM, CDR2 ANQGSEA. CDR3: CSVEDTGQVGETQYF.

This clonotype is identified as medium-sized from frequency. The chain carries TRBV7-9 and TRBJ2-1. Germline V gives CDR1 SEHNR, CDR2 FQNEAQ (reference sequence). CDR3 size: 12 residues. The CDR3: CASSLFAREQFF.

This chain links TRBV20-1 with TRBJ1-4. Per germline, CDR1 DFQATT and CDR2 SNEGSKA (reference sequence). The CDR3 is made up of 14 amino acids. CDR3 residues: CSARAPESYEKLFF.

The chain is built from TRBV27 and TRBJ2-5. The length of the CDR3 is 13 residues. CDR1 and CDR2 from the germline V gene are MNHEY and SMNVEV (reference sequence). CDR3: CASSLNLQETQYF.

This chain joins TRBV5-4 and TRBJ1-1; the D call from TCRdb, TRBD1, cannot be confirmed without DNA. Germline-derived CDR1 and CDR2 are SGHNT and YYREEE (reference sequence). This CDR3 is 13 amino acids long. CDR3 loop: CASSFRVGTEAFF. Drawing the rest from reference TRBV5-4 and TRBJ1-1, the complete variable domain is ETGVTQSPTHLIKTRGQQVTLRCSSQSGHNTVSWYQQALGQGPQFIFQYYREEENGRGNFPPRFSGLQFPNYSSELNVNALELDDSALYLCASSFRVGTEAFFGQGTRLTVV.

By frequency, this clonotype registers medium-sized. The chain employs TRBV18 and TRBJ1-2; no DNA is available, so the TRBD1 call from TCRdb remains unchecked. This CDR3 contains 18 residues. Germline V gene lookup returns CDR1 KGHSH and CDR2 LQKENI. CDR3 amino acids: CASSPRSTKAGTHYGYTF.

The chain is built from TRBV28 and TRBJ2-1; lacking DNA, the TRBD2 call made by TCRdb goes unchecked. The CDR3 covers 17 residues. Germline lookup yields CDR1 MDHEN and CDR2 SYDVKM. CDR3 region: CASKIGLAGESYNEQFF.

The CDR3 loop is CASSQVGTNYGYTF. The chain couples TRBV3-1 to TRBJ1-2. The CDR3 loop spans 14 amino acids. CDR1 and CDR2 (germline): LGHDT, YNNKEL (reference sequence).

V usage is TRBV28 and J usage is TRBJ2-7. There are 13 residues in the CDR3. CDR1 is MDHEN and CDR2 is SYDVKM in the germline V gene. The CDR3 sequence is CASSPVGFYEQYF.

The V call is TRBV7-9, the J call TRBJ1-5. The CDR3 spans 12 residues. The germline V gene has CDR1 SEHNR and CDR2 FQNEAQ (reference sequence). CDR3 residues: CASSLGSQPQHF.

CDR3 in amino acids: CASSRTLGTGGFDEQYF. The rearrangement uses TRBV7-9 and TRBJ2-7; TCRdb lists TRBD1, though no DNA is available to test this call. The length of the CDR3 is 17 residues. The germline V gene has CDR1 SEHNR and CDR2 FQNEAQ (reference sequence).